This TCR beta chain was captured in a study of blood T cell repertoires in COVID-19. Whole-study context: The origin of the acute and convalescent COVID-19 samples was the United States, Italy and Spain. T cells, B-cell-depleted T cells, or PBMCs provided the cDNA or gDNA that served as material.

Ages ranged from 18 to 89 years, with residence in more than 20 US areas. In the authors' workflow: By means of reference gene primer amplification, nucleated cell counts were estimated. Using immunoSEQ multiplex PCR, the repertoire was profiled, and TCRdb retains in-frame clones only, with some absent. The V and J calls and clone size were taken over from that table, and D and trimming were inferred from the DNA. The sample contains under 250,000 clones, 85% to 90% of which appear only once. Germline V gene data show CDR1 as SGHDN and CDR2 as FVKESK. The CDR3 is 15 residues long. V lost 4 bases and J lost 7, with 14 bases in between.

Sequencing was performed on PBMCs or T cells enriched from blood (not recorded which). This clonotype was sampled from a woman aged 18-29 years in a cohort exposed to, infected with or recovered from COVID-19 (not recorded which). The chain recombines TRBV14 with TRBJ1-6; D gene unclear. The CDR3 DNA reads TGTGCCAGCAGCCCGTGGACGGGAAAAAATTCACCCCTCCACTTT. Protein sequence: CASSPWTGKNSPLHF.